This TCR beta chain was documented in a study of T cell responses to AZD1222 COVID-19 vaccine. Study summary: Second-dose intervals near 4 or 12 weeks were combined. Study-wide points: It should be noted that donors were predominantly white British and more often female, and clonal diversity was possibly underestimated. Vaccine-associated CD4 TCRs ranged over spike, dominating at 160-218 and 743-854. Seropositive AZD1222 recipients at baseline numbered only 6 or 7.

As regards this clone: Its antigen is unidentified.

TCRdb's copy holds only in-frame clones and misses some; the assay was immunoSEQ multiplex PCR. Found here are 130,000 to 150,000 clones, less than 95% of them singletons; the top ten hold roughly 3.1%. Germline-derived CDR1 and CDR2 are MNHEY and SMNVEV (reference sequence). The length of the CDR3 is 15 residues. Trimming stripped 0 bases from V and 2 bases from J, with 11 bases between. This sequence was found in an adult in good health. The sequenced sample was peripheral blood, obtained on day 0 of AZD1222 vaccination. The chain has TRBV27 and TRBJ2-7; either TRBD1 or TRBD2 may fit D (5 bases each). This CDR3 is CASSLSGAHPYEQYF. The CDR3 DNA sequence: TGTGCCAGCAGTTTATCCGGGGCCCACCCCTACGAGCAGTACTTC.